A single sample is the source of the 16 T cell receptor beta chains below, sequenced in a study of blood T cell repertoires in COVID-19. Assay used: immunoSEQ multiplex PCR; TCRdb lists only in-frame clones, some missing. The sample consists of over 150,000 clones, around 74% of them appearing once. Sample: peripheral blood. The receptors were sampled from a woman older than 75 with acute or convalescent COVID-19.

This rearrangement joins TRBV25-1 to TRBJ2-3; possible D gene TRBD1, 6 bases. Per germline, CDR1 MGHDK and CDR2 SYGVNS. Trimming cost V 6 bases and J 0 bases, with 10 bases left between them. The CDR3 loop spans 14 amino acids. The DNA for the CDR3 is TGTGCCAGCAGGGGGACACTTAGCACAGATACGCAGTATTTT. It codes for CASRGTLSTDTQYF.

The CDR3 here is CASSLDEGTSGVHTGELFF. The CDR3 DNA follows: TGTGCCAGCAGCTTAGATGAAGGGACTAGCGGGGTACACACCGGGGAGCTGTTTTTT. V gene TRBV7-9 combines with J gene TRBJ2-2, with TRBD2 matching over 13 bases. Germline V gene data show CDR1 as SEHNR and CDR2 as FQNEAQ (reference sequence). This CDR3 comprises 19 residues. V lost 1 base to trimming and J lost 3 bases; unmatched junction nucleotides: 8.

Only a few counts were recorded for this clone. The chain joins TRBV19 to TRBJ1-4; D not resolved. Germline V gene sequence: CDR1 LNHDA, CDR2 SQIVND (reference sequence). Trimming took off 3 bases at V and 8 bases at J, with 10 bases between the two ends. The CDR3 spans 13 residues. For the CDR3, the DNA is TGTGCCAGTAGTATCCGGGAACGGGAAAAACTGTTTTTT. Translating it yields CASSIREREKLFF.

The V gene is TRBV7-2, the J gene TRBJ2-3, with 11 bases fitting TRBD2. The CDR3 is made up of 16 amino acids. Germline V gives CDR1 SGHTA, CDR2 FQGNSA. With V trimmed by 1 base and J by 4 bases, 4 bases remained unmatched. The CDR3 sequence is CASSLGLSGGADTQYF. As DNA, the CDR3 is TGTGCCAGCAGCTTAGGGCTTAGCGGGGGGGCAGATACGCAGTATTTT.

This rearrangement joins TRBV7-7 to TRBJ2-1; 7 bases map to TRBD2. V trimming: 1 base; J trimming: 0 bases; junction bases outside the gene matches: 9. Germline V gene lookup returns CDR1 SSHAT and CDR2 FNYEAQ (reference sequence). The CDR3 sequence is 18 residues long. CDR3 residues: CASSLEPSGPFSYNEQFF. In nucleotides, the CDR3 is TGTGCCAGCAGCTTAGAGCCTAGCGGACCTTTCTCCTACAATGAGCAGTTCTTC.

The count of this clone is one. The chain links TRBV5-8 to TRBJ2-1; 9 nucleotides agree with TRBD2. Trimming took 2 bases from V and 9 from J; bases not matched to a gene: 0. The CDR3 has 12 residues. CDR1 is SGHTS and CDR2 is YDEGEE in the germline V gene. The CDR3 reads CASSFSGGEQFF. The CDR3 nucleotides are TGTGCCAGCAGCTTTAGCGGGGGTGAGCAGTTCTTC.

This CDR3 reads CSGFRGFQETQYF. The CDR3 nucleotides read TGCAGCGGTTTCAGGGGATTCCAAGAGACCCAGTACTTC. The chain has TRBV29-1 and TRBJ2-5, with D possibly TRBD1 on 6 matching bases. The V and J ends lost 7 bases and 1 base respectively, with 13 bases between them. The CDR3 extends over 13 amino acids. Germline CDR1 and CDR2: SQVTM and ANQGSEA.

This clone showed up just once. V is TRBV5-1 and J is TRBJ2-2; TRBD2 matches at 7 bases. CDR1 is SGHRS and CDR2 is YFSETQ in the germline V gene. With 0 bases clipped from V and 5 bases from J, the junction kept 10 bases outside the gene matches. This CDR3 is 17 amino acids long. The CDR3 reads CASSLGLAGATTGELFF. The DNA of the CDR3 is TGCGCCAGCAGCTTGGGGTTAGCGGGCGCCACTACCGGGGAGCTGTTTTTT.

The chain uses TRBV5-4 and TRBJ1-4; D is perhaps TRBD1 (6 bases). V lost 1 base and J lost 8, with 12 bases in between. The CDR3 contains 14 residues. CDR1 and CDR2 (germline): SGHNT, YYREEE (reference sequence). The CDR3 here is CASSLSDRSEKLFF. The CDR3 DNA sequence: TGTGCCAGCAGCTTGTCCGACAGGTCCGAAAAACTGTTTTTT.

In DNA, the CDR3 is TGTGCCAGCTCACCATACGAGGCAGGGACAAACAGCAATCAGCCCCAGCATTTT. This sequence encodes CASSPYEAGTNSNQPQHF. The chain joins TRBV18 to TRBJ1-5, with D maybe TRBD1 (6 bases). Germline loops: CDR1 KGHSH, CDR2 LQKENI. The CDR3 extends over 18 amino acids. Trimming cost V 2 bases and J 1 base, with 18 bases left between them. Full variable domain (remainder filled in from reference TRBV18 and TRBJ1-5): NAGVMQNPRHLVRRRGQEARLRCSPMKGHSHVYWYRQLPEEGLKFMVYLQKENIIDESGMPKERFSAEFPKEGPSILRIQQVVRGDSAAYFCASSPYEAGTNSNQPQHFGDGTRLSIL.

This chain uses TRBV9 with TRBJ2-5; D might be TRBD1 (5 bases). The V end lost 0 bases, the J end lost 5 bases, and 8 bases lay between the germline ends. CDR1 and CDR2 (germline): SGDLS, YYNGEE. This CDR3 comprises 13 residues. CDR3 protein: CASSVGTTETQYF. CDR3 nucleotide sequence: TGTGCCAGCAGCGTAGGGACAACGGAGACCCAGTACTTC.

The chain combines TRBV6-2 or TRBV6-3 with TRBJ1-2; 9 nucleotides align to TRBD1. Germline trimming cut 0 bases from V and 3 bases from J; bases unmatched to any gene: 8. CDR3 length equals 17 residues. Germline loops: CDR1 MNHEY, CDR2 SVGEGT. Here the CDR3 reads CASSYSDHRGQDYGYTF. The CDR3 DNA follows: TGTGCCAGCAGTTACTCCGACCACAGGGGGCAGGACTATGGCTACACCTTC.

This clone came up a few times. The chain uses TRBV5-1 and TRBJ2-1, with 11 positions matching TRBD2. This CDR3 is 15 amino acids long. V lost 0 bases, J lost 7 bases, and 3 bases stayed unmatched. The germline V gene has CDR1 SGHRS and CDR2 YFSETQ. CDR3 sequence reads: CASSLDVAGGNEQFF. The CDR3 region has the DNA TGCGCCAGCAGCTTGGACGTAGCGGGAGGGAATGAGCAGTTCTTC. Looking up the rest from reference TRBV5-1 and TRBJ2-1 gives the full variable domain: KAGVTQTPRYLIKTRGQQVTLSCSPISGHRSVSWYQQTPGQGLQFLFEYFSETQRNKGNFPGRFSGRQFSNSRSEMNVSTLELGDSALYLCASSLDVAGGNEQFFGPGTRLTVL.

The chain joins TRBV18 to TRBJ1-1; 8 bases agree with TRBD1. This CDR3 has 15 amino acids. Trimming at V came to 2 bases and at J to 1 base, leaving 3 bases not matched to a gene. The germline V gene has CDR1 KGHSH and CDR2 LQKENI. CDR3 amino acids: CASSPAGTGNTEAFF. The CDR3 region has the DNA TGTGCCAGCTCACCAGCAGGGACAGGGAACACTGAAGCTTTCTTT.

V gene TRBV5-3 combines with J gene TRBJ1-1; TRBD1 agrees at 10 bases. TRBV5-3 is an ORF for which the function is uncertain. The CDR3 contains 17 residues. V lost 0 bases to trimming and J lost 0 bases; unmatched junction nucleotides: 5. The CDR3 bases are TGTGCCAGAAGCTTGGAGATGGGACAGGGGATGAACACTGAAGCTTTCTTT. Protein: CARSLEMGQGMNTEAFF.

This chain joins TRBV2 and TRBJ1-5; a possible D gene is TRBD1 (6 bases). Trimming left V 6 bases short and J 0 bases short, with 12 bases between. Germline V gives CDR1 SNHLY, CDR2 FYNNEI. The CDR3 has 15 amino acids. CDR3 bases: TGTGCCAGCAGAACCGGGACACTTAGCAATCAGCCCCAGCATTTT. Amino acids: CASRTGTLSNQPQHF.